This T cell receptor (beta chain) was profiled in a study of T cell changes during pregnancy in multiple sclerosis. Measured with immunoSEQ multiplex PCR; TCRdb has only the in-frame clones, and not every one. The sample lists some 60,000 clones, approximately 86% occurring once. Source: CD4+ T cells from peripheral blood mononuclear cells, taken in the third trimester of pregnancy. This clonotype originated in a female donor with multiple sclerosis, enrolled in a pregnancy study.

In DNA form, the CDR3 reads TGTGCCAGCAGCCTCCGACTAGCGGGGGCAGATGAGCAGTTCTTC. It encodes CASSLRLAGADEQFF. This rearrangement joins TRBV9 to TRBJ2-1; TRBD2 matches at 12 bases. This CDR3 comprises 15 residues. V dropped 4 bases and J dropped 8; count of bases not matched to a gene: 7. Germline lookup yields CDR1 SGDLS and CDR2 YYNGEE. Supplemented by reference TRBV9 and TRBJ2-1, the full variable domain reads DSGVTQTPKHLITATGQRVTLRCSPRSGDLSVYWYQQSLDQGLQFLIQYYNGEERAKGNILERFSAQQFPDLHSELNLSSLELGDSALYFCASSLRLAGADEQFFGPGTRLTVL.